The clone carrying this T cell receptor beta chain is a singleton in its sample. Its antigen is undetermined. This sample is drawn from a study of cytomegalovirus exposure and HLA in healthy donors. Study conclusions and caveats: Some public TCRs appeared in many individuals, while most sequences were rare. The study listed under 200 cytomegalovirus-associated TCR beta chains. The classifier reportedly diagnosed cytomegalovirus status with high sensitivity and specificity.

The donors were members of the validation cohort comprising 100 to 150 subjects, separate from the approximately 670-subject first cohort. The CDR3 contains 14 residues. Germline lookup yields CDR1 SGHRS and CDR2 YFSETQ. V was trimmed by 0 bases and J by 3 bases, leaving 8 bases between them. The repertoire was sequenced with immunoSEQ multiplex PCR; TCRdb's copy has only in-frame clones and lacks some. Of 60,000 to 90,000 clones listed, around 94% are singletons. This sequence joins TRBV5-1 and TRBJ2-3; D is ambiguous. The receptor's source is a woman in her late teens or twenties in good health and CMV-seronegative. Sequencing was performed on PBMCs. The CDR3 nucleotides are TGCGCCAGCAGCTTGGCGCAGGTTACAGATACGCAGTATTTT. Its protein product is CASSLAQVTDTQYF. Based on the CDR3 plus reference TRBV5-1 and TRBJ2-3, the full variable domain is KAGVTQTPRYLIKTRGQQVTLSCSPISGHRSVSWYQQTPGQGLQFLFEYFSETQRNKGNFPGRFSGRQFSNSRSEMNVSTLELGDSALYLCASSLAQVTDTQYFGPGTRLTVL.